This note documents a single T cell receptor beta chain sequence. The antigen is unknown. The V end was cut by 4 bases, the J end by 4 bases, with 14 bases between. Per the germline V gene, CDR1 is SEHNR and CDR2 is FQNEAQ (reference sequence). The CDR3 has 15 residues. The record originates from a study of cytomegalovirus exposure and HLA in healthy donors. Study-level points and caveats: It has been reported that TCR beta sequences accurately predicted the HLA-A and HLA-B alleles of most subjects. Many donors shared some public TCRs, even though most TCR sequences were rare.

The PCR employed 60 Vbeta primers together with 13 Jbeta primers. Libraries were prepared by immunoSEQ multiplex PCR; TCRdb keeps only in-frame clonotypes and omits some of them. The sample holds about 80,000 clones, approximately 60% seen once. The sample consisted of PBMCs. The rearrangement joins TRBV7-9 to TRBJ1-3, with D unclear. This TCR was sampled from a male donor in good health and CMV-seropositive. CDR3 protein: CASSSPNSSGNTIYF. The CDR3 coding sequence is TGTGCCAGCAGCTCTCCTAATTCTAGCGGAAACACCATATATTTT.